The clone carrying this T cell receptor beta chain was counted many times. This specimen belongs to a study of T cells in Graves' hyperthyroidism and ophthalmopathy. Researchers amplified the TCR beta CDR3 regions from RNA transcripts. The TCR CDR3 was amplified in a first-round RT-PCR using the HTBI primer set. Using its own MiXCR run on the multiplex PCR reads, TCRdb lists one record per CDR3 protein. The data hold about 380,000 distinct CDR3 sequences, with about 18% observed a single time. Germline V gene sequence: CDR1 LGHNT, CDR2 FRNRAP. Unmatched junction bases numbered 1, after V lost 1 base and J lost 1 base. This CDR3 spans 15 amino acids.

This chain uses TRBV12-5 with TRBJ1-1, with TRBD1 matching 9 bases. Sequenced input: blood. The sequence derives from a man aged 18 to 30 with Graves' ophthalmopathy. DNA for the CDR3: TGTGCTAGTGGTTTGGGACAGGGGGAGAACACTGAAGCTTTCTTT. Encoded protein: CASGLGQGENTEAFF. The variable domain in full, with the rest retrieved from reference TRBV12-5 and TRBJ1-1, is DARVTQTPRHKVTEMGQEVTMRCQPILGHNTVFWYRQTMMQGLELLAYFRNRAPLDDSGMPKDRFSAEMPDATLATLKIQPSEPRDSAVYFCASGLGQGENTEAFFGQGTRLTVV.